These 2 T cell receptor beta chains originate from one sample sequenced in a study of cytomegalovirus exposure and HLA in healthy donors. Researchers ran the PCR with 60 Vbeta and 13 Jbeta primers. Using immunoSEQ multiplex PCR, the repertoire was profiled, and TCRdb retains in-frame clones only, with some absent. Of 55,000 to 80,000 clones listed, less than 80% are singletons. The sequenced sample was PBMCs. The receptors derive from a man between 60 and 75 years old in good health and CMV-seropositive.

This chain uses TRBV27 with TRBJ2-2; 14 bases fit TRBD2. Per germline, CDR1 MNHEY and CDR2 SMNVEV (reference sequence). V dropped 5 bases and J dropped 8; count of bases not matched to a gene: 7. The CDR3 totals 16 residues. As DNA, the CDR3 is TGTGCCAGCAGTACCCCCGGGACTAGCGGGAGAGGGGAGCTGTTTTTT. It yields the protein CASSTPGTSGRGELFF.

The chain combines TRBV5-1 with TRBJ2-1, with 15 bases matching TRBD2. Per germline, CDR1 SGHRS and CDR2 YFSETQ. The CDR3 runs to 17 residues. Losses at the gene ends were 3 bases for V and 2 bases for J; bases not matched to a gene: 3. The CDR3 bases are TGCGCCAGCAGCTCCGGGACTAGCGGGAGGACCTACAATGAGCAGTTCTTC. This codes for CASSSGTSGRTYNEQFF.